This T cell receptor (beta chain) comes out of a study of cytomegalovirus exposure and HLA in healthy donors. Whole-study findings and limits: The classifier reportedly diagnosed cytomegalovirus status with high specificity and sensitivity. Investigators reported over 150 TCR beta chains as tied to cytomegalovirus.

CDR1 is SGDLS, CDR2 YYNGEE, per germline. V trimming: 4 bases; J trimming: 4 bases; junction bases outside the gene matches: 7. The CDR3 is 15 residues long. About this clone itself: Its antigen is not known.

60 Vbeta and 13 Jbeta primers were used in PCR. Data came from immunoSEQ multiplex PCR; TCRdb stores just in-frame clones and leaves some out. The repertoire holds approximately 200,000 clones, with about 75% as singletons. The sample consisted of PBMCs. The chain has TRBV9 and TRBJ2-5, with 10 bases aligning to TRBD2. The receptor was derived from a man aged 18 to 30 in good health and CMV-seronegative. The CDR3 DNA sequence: TGTGCCAGCAGCCCCCTAGCGGGAGACCGAGAGACCCAGTACTTC. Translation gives CASSPLAGDRETQYF.